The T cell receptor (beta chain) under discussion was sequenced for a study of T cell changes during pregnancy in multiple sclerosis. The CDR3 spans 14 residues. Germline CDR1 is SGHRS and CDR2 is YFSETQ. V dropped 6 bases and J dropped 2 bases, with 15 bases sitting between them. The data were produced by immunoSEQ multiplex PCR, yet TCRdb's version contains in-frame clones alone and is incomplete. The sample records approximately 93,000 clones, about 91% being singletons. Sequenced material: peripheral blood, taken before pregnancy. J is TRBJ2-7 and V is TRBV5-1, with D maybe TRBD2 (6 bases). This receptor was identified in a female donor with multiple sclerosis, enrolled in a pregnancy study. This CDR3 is CASNPSGPPYEQYF. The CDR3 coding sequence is TGCGCCAGCAATCCGAGCGGGCCTCCCTACGAGCAGTACTTC.